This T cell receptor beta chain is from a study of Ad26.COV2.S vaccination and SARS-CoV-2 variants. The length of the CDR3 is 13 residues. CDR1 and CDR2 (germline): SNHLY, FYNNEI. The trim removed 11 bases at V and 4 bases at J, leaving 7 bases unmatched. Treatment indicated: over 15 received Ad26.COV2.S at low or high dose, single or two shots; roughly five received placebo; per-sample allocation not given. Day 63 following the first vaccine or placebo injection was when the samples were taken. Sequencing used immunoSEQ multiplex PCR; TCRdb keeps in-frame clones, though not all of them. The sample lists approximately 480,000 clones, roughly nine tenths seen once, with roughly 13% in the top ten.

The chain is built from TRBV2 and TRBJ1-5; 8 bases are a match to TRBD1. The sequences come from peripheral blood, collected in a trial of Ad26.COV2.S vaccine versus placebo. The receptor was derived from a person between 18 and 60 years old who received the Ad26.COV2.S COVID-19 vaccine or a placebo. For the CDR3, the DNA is TGTGCCTCGGGACAGGACTTTAATCAGCCCCAGCATTTT. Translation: CASGQDFNQPQHF.